The next 18 T cell receptor beta chains were all read from a single sample in a study of neurological immune-mediated disorders. TCRdb re-analysed the 5' RACE reads in MiXCR, keeping a single row per CDR3 protein. The data hold about 40,000 distinct CDR3 sequences, with roughly 2.5% observed a single time. The specimen sequenced was PBMCs. The receptors stem from a man in his fifties with multiple sclerosis.

This clonotype was seen repeatedly, ten times or more. The chain joins TRBV5-1 to TRBJ1-2; D is uncertain. The length of the CDR3 is 13 residues. CDR1 SGHRS and CDR2 YFSETQ come from the germline V gene. The V and J ends lost 6 bases and 7 bases respectively, with 16 bases between them. The CDR3 sequence: CASKGLLNLGYTF. For the CDR3, the DNA is TGCGCCAGCAAGGGCCTCCTCAACCTTGGCTACACCTTC.

This clonotype showed up many times. This chain joins TRBV9 and TRBJ2-2; 8 bases fit TRBD1. Germline CDR1 is SGDLS and CDR2 is YYNGEE. The CDR3 is 17 amino acids. V shed 0 bases, J shed 5 bases, and the junction held 9 bases outside the gene matches. Here the CDR3 reads CASSVESQGARTGELFF. CDR3 nucleotides: TGTGCCAGCAGCGTAGAGTCCCAGGGGGCGCGAACCGGGGAGCTGTTTTTT.

This clonotype was observed at least ten times. The rearrangement links TRBV3-1 to TRBJ2-7; TRBD1 aligns across 7 bases. V was clipped by 2 bases and J by 2 bases; unmatched bases: 3. The germline V gene encodes CDR1 LGHDT and CDR2 YNNKEL (reference sequence). This CDR3 spans 14 amino acids. This CDR3 is CASSQPGQTYEQYF. The DNA of the CDR3 is TGTGCCAGCAGCCAACCGGGACAGACCTACGAGCAGTACTTC.

Points on this clonotype: Just one base apart from a much larger clone, this may be a read error. The rearrangement links TRBV20-1 to TRBJ1-5; the D is unclear. There are 12 residues in the CDR3. The germline V gene encodes CDR1 DFQATT and CDR2 SNEGSKA (reference sequence). The V end was cut by 7 bases, the J end by 4 bases, with 11 bases between. CDR3: CSVWRRNQPQHF. The CDR3 DNA reads as TGCAGTGTATGGAGAAGGAATCAGCCCCAGCATTTT.

This clonotype has at least ten counts. The V and J genes are TRBV24-1 and TRBJ2-2; 7 bases are a match to TRBD1. Per germline, CDR1 KGHDR and CDR2 SFDVKD. There are 17 residues in the CDR3. J gave up 0 bases and V 5 bases, and 8 bases lay outside the gene matches. CDR3 sequence (DNA): TGTGCCACCAGTGCCCCGACAGGGACCTCGAACACCGGGGAGCTGTTTTTT. Its protein is CATSAPTGTSNTGELFF.

This clonotype came up many times. This chain joins TRBV7-2 and TRBJ2-7, with 8 bases aligning to TRBD2. Unmatched junction bases numbered 11, after V lost 0 bases and J lost 4 bases. The germline gives CDR1 SGHTA, CDR2 FQGNSA. The length of the CDR3 is 17 residues. The chain's CDR3 is CASSLATLAGGGYEQYF. As DNA, the CDR3 is TGTGCCAGCAGCTTAGCGACACTCGCGGGGGGCGGGTACGAGCAGTACTTC.

This clonotype was counted at least ten times. The gene calls are TRBV5-1 and TRBJ1-1; D perhaps matches TRBD1 (6 bases). Between the trimmed V and J ends, which lost 0 bases and 4 bases, there was a span of 13 bases. Germline CDR1 reads SGHRS; CDR2 reads YFSETQ. CDR3 length equals 15 residues. CDR3 nucleotides: TGCGCCAGCAGCTTGGCCCAGGGGAAAGTCACTGAAGCTTTCTTT. Residues: CASSLAQGKVTEAFF.

The table lists this clonotype with many counts. The V call is TRBV20-1, the J call TRBJ1-6; D gene unclear. This CDR3 region has 13 residues. V dropped 1 base and J dropped 8 bases, with 9 bases sitting between them. In germline, CDR1 is DFQATT, CDR2 SNEGSKA (reference sequence). CDR3 in DNA: TGCAGTGCTAGAGCCAACAGTGATTCACCCCTCCACTTT. This encodes CSARANSDSPLHF.

This clonotype was seen a few times. The junction departs from germline at one end; a sequencing error may be responsible. V gene TRBV12-3 or TRBV12-4 combines with J gene TRBJ1-5; 7 bases agree with TRBD1. CDR3 size: 15 residues. CDR3 in amino acids: CASSADRVSNQPQNF. CDR3 sequence (DNA): TGTGCCAGCAGTGCAGACAGGGTTAGCAATCAGCCCCAGAATTTT.

This clonotype was found many times. One end of the junction does not line up with germline, which may come from a read error. This chain joins TRBV7-2 and TRBJ1-5; maybe TRBD1 (5 bases). Germline V gene lookup returns CDR1 SGHTA and CDR2 FQGNSA. CDR3 length: 15 residues. The CDR3 nucleotides are TGTGCCAGCAGCTTTTTCAGGGATAGCAATCAGCCCCAGAATTTT. As protein: CASSFFRDSNQPQNF.

This clonotype was counted many times. The rearrangement links TRBV20-1 to TRBJ2-6; TRBD1 might be the D (5 bases). V was shortened by 3 bases and J by 1 base, with 7 bases between the two germline ends. Germline V lookup: CDR1 DFQATT, CDR2 SNEGSKA (reference sequence). The CDR3 covers 14 residues. Here the CDR3 reads CSARDKSGANVLTF. CDR3 sequence (DNA): TGCAGTGCTAGGGACAAGTCTGGGGCCAACGTCCTGACTTTC.

This clonotype occurred many times. The chain has TRBV28 and TRBJ2-1, with a tentative D call TRBD1 (7 bases). The V and J ends lost 8 bases and 4 bases respectively, with 15 bases between them. Looked up from germline, CDR1 is MDHEN and CDR2 is SYDVKM. CDR3 size: 14 residues. CDR3 amino acids: CASHRGTEYNEQFF. CDR3 in DNA: TGTGCCAGCCACCGCGGGACAGAATACAATGAGCAGTTCTTC.

Ten or more counts support this clonotype. The genes are TRBV20-1 and TRBJ2-3, with 7 bases that match TRBD2. The CDR3 sequence is 14 residues long. Per germline, CDR1 DFQATT and CDR2 SNEGSKA (reference sequence). Trimming at V came to 7 bases and at J to 4 bases, leaving 11 bases not matched to a gene. Written as DNA, the CDR3 is TGCAGTGGATTTGGTGGGGGGGGTCCAGATACGCAGTATTTT. Protein sequence: CSGFGGGGPDTQYF.

Ten or more counts support this clonotype. V usage is TRBV27 and J usage is TRBJ2-2; D is tentatively TRBD1 or TRBD2 (6 bases each). Germline assignment: CDR1 MNHEY and CDR2 SMNVEV (reference sequence). The CDR3 consists of 17 residues. With 3 bases removed from V and 7 bases from J, the gap between germline ends came to 21 bases. CDR3 sequence: CASSLYPGGRWVGELFF. CDR3 DNA sequence: TGTGCCAGCAGTTTGTATCCCGGGGGCCGGTGGGTCGGGGAGCTGTTTTTT.

This clonotype was seen many times. The rearrangement uses TRBV11-3 and TRBJ2-3; D ambiguous. The V end was cut by 4 bases, the J end by 5 bases, with 13 bases between. Germline lookup yields CDR1 SGHNT and CDR2 YENEEA. The length of the CDR3 is 14 residues. The CDR3 spells CASSSRVDQDTQYF. The CDR3 nucleotides read TGTGCCAGCAGCTCACGGGTCGACCAAGATACGCAGTATTTT.

The J gene is TRBJ2-3, the V gene TRBV5-4, with TRBD2 matching 9 bases. CDR1 is SGHNT, CDR2 YYREEE, per germline (reference sequence). CDR3 size: 16 residues. Trimming cost V 2 bases and J 4 bases; bases outside gene matches: 8. The CDR3 coding sequence is TGTGCCAGCAGCTTCAGCGGGGGGACCTCCCCAGATACGCAGTATTTT. It encodes CASSFSGGTSPDTQYF.

This clonotype came up many times. The chain uses TRBV5-1 and TRBJ1-1; D is unclear. The CDR3 extends over 12 amino acids. Trimming took off 1 base at V and 3 bases at J, with 4 bases between the two ends. Germline-derived CDR1 and CDR2 are SGHRS and YFSETQ. The CDR3 sequence is CASSLQDTEAFF. The CDR3 DNA sequence: TGCGCCAGCAGCTTGCAAGACACTGAAGCTTTCTTT.

Ten or more counts support this clonotype. This chain connects TRBV11-2 to TRBJ2-7, with TRBD2 matching 7 bases. Germline CDR1 and CDR2: SGHAT and FQNNGV. CDR3 length: 13 residues. Losses at the gene ends were 6 bases for V and 7 bases for J; bases not matched to a gene: 9. The CDR3 loop is CASRPPQREEQYF. The CDR3 nucleotides are TGTGCCAGCAGGCCCCCTCAGCGGGAAGAGCAGTACTTC.